This record concerns one TCR beta chain sequence. The target antigen is unknown. The assay, immunoSEQ v3.0, was run at survey level. TCRdb's copy holds only in-frame clones and misses some; the assay was immunoSEQ multiplex PCR. The profile covers some 17,000 clones, with about 80% appearing a single time and over 7.5% taken by the ten largest. The data derive from a study of long-term antiretroviral therapy in people with HIV. Findings and caveats of the study: Samples were collected from about 2004 to 2017 under possibly less effective ART regimens. HIV repertoires showed narrower CDR3 length ranges than controls. Dominance of pre-ART expanded clones persisted, fluctuating and often declining after ART.

Sequencing used unsorted PBMCs, obtained 0.3 years before starting antiretroviral therapy. The source is a man in his fifties or sixties with HIV.

The DNA for the CDR3 is TGTGCCAGCAGTCTGATGCTGGCACAGGGTAACACTGAAGCTTTCTTT. Its translation is CASSLMLAQGNTEAFF. This sequence joins TRBV28 and TRBJ1-1, with D perhaps TRBD1 (6 bases). Germline CDR1 is MDHEN and CDR2 is SYDVKM. This CDR3 is 16 amino acids long. The ends were cut back, 5 bases at V and 2 bases at J, with 18 bases in the middle.